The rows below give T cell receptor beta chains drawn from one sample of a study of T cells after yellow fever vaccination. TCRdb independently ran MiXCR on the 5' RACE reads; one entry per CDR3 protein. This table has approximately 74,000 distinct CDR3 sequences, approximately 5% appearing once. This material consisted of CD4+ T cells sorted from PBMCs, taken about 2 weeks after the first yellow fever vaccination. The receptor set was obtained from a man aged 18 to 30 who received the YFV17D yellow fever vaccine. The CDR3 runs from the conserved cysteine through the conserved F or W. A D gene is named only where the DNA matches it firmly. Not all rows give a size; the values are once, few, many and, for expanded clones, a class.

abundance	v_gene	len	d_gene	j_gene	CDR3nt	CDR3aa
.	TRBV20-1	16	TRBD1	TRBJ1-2	TGCTGTGCTCAGAGAGGGGAACAGGGGCTGGGATATGGCTACACCTTC	CCAQRGEQGLGYGYTF
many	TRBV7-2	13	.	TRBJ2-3	TGTGCCAGCAGCTTCAGAAGCTGGGATACGCAGTATTTT	CASSFRSWDTQYF
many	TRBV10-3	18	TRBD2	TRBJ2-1	TGTGCCATCAGTCCCGGGACTAGCGCGGGTGGTGGGTTGAATGAGCAGTTCTTC	CAISPGTSAGGGLNEQFF
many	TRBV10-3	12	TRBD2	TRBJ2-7	TGTGCCATCAGTGGGGGGGGATACGAGCAGTACTTC	CAISGGGYEQYF
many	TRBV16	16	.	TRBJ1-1	TGTGCCAGCAGCCCCAGGGCGGCAGGGTTTAATACTGAAGCTTTCTTT	CASSPRAAGFNTEAFF
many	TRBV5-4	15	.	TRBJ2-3	TGTGCCAGCAGCCCATCTTGGGGGGAAACAGATACGCAGTATTTT	CASSPSWGETDTQYF
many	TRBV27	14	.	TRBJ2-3	TGTGCCAGCAGCCCCGAATGGGGCACAGATACGCAGTATTTT	CASSPEWGTDTQYF
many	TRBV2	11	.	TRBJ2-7	TGTGCCAGCACAGGGGAGGGGGAGCAGTACTTC	CASTGEGEQYF
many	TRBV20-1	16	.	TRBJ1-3	TGCAGTGCTAGCCCCGGGGGAGGGTGGTCTGGAAACACCATATATTTT	CSASPGGGWSGNTIYF
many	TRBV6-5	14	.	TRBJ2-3	TGTGCCAGCAGTTACCGGGGGACCCCCGATACGCAGTATTTT	CASSYRGTPDTQYF
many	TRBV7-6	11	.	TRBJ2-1	TGTGCCAGCAGCTTAAAGAGGGAGCAGTTCTTC	CASSLKREQFF
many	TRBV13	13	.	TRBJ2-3	TGTGCCAGTAAGCGGAGAGGCACAGATACGCAGTATTTT	CASKRRGTDTQYF
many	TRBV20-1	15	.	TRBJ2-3	TGCAGTGCTCCCTCCTTAGCGGAGAGCACAGATACGCAGTATTTT	CSAPSLAESTDTQYF
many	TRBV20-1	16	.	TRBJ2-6	TGCAGTGCTAGAGCCATCGGGACACCTGGGGCCAACGTCCTGACTTTC	CSARAIGTPGANVLTF
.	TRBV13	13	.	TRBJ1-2	TGTGCCAGCACCCCCGAGGCCCACTATGGCTACACCTTC	CASTPEAHYGYTF
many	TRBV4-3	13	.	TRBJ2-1	TGCGCCAGCAGCCAAGTGGTGGGGGATCCGCAGTTCTTC	CASSQVVGDPQFF
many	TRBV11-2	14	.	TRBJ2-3	TGTGCCAGCAGCTTAGATACCAGGACAGATACGCAGTATTTT	CASSLDTRTDTQYF
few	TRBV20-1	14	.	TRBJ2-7	TGCAGTGCTAAGGGACCCAGGAGCTCCTACGAGCAGTACTTC	CSAKGPRSSYEQYF
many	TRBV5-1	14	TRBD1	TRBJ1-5	TGCGCCAGCGCACCAGGGGGCGGCAATCAGCCCCAGCATTTT	CASAPGGGNQPQHF
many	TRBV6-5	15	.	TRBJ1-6	TGTGCCAGCGGGATGGACACAACACCCGCATCACCCCTCCACTTT	CASGMDTTPASPLHF
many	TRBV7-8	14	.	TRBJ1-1	TGTGCCAGCAGCTTACCAGTCATAGGCACTGACGCTTTCTTT	CASSLPVIGTDAFF
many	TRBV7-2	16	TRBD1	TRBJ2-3	TGTGCCAGCAGCTTAGGGGGACAGGGGGCTACAGATACGCAGTATTTT	CASSLGGQGATDTQYF